The rows below give T cell receptor beta chains drawn from one sample of a study of early T cells in non-severe SARS-CoV-2 infection. One entry per CDR3 protein results from TCRdb running MiXCR on the 5' RACE reads. The table lists tens of thousands of distinct CDR3 sequences, more than 8.5% of them singletons. Sequencing used whole blood. The receptors derive from an adult who was a healthcare worker with PCR-confirmed SARS-CoV-2 infection or an uninfected control (not recorded which). Each CDR3 is given with its conserved first and last residue. D genes are given only for firm matches. Only part of the rows carry a size: once, few, many, or a class if the clone is expanded.

V gene: TRBV12-3/TRBV12-4
clone size: few
J gene: TRBJ2-3
D gene: TRBD1
CDR3 DNA: TGTGCCGGGAGCCCAGGGGGCCGCGCCGCAGATACGCAGTATTTT
CDR3 protein: CAGSPGGRAADTQYF

V gene: TRBV12-3/TRBV12-4
clone size: .
J gene: TRBJ2-1
D gene: .
CDR3 DNA: TGTGCCAGCACCGAGGGGCGGAAACTCTACAATGAGCAGTTCTTC
CDR3 protein: CASTEGRKLYNEQFF

V gene: TRBV6-2/TRBV6-3
clone size: .
J gene: TRBJ2-3
D gene: TRBD2
CDR3 DNA: TGTGCCAGCAGGGTAGCGGGAGCGGCAGATACGCAGTATTTT
CDR3 protein: CASRVAGAADTQYF

V gene: TRBV29-1
clone size: many
J gene: TRBJ2-1
D gene: TRBD2
CDR3 DNA: TGCAGCTTTACGGGACTAGCGGGAGTCAATGAGCAGTTCTTC
CDR3 protein: CSFTGLAGVNEQFF

V gene: TRBV19
clone size: few
J gene: TRBJ2-5
D gene: .
CDR3 DNA: TGTGCCAGTAGTATAGTAACGGGGACCTCACAAGAGACCCAGTACTTC
CDR3 protein: CASSIVTGTSQETQYF

V gene: TRBV2
clone size: .
J gene: TRBJ2-1
D gene: .
CDR3 DNA: TGTGCCAGCAGTCCTCACGAGAGTGAGCAGTTCTTC
CDR3 protein: CASSPHESEQFF

V gene: TRBV19
clone size: many
J gene: TRBJ2-1
D gene: TRBD1
CDR3 DNA: TGTGCCAGTACCCGGGACAGGGCCTACAATGAGCAGTTCTTC
CDR3 protein: CASTRDRAYNEQFF

V gene: TRBV14
clone size: .
J gene: TRBJ2-7
D gene: TRBD2
CDR3 DNA: TGTGCCAGCAGCCTACCCCAACCGCGGCTAGCGGGTCAAACCTACGAGCAGTACTTC
CDR3 protein: CASSLPQPRLAGQTYEQYF

V gene: TRBV15
clone size: few
J gene: TRBJ2-1
D gene: .
CDR3 DNA: TGTGCCACCAGCAGGGGACTTGTCGGCAATGAGCAGTTCTTC
CDR3 protein: CATSRGLVGNEQFF

V gene: TRBV7-8
clone size: .
J gene: TRBJ2-3
D gene: .
CDR3 DNA: TGTGCCAGCAGCTCAACATCGGATACGCAGTATTTT
CDR3 protein: CASSSTSDTQYF

V gene: TRBV27
clone size: few
J gene: TRBJ2-7
D gene: TRBD2
CDR3 DNA: TGTGCCAGCAGTTTTCTAGCGGGAAATTCCTACGAGCAGTACTTC
CDR3 protein: CASSFLAGNSYEQYF

V gene: TRBV9
clone size: few
J gene: TRBJ1-4
D gene: .
CDR3 DNA: TGTGCCAGCAGCGTAGCTGGGACGGGGTATGAAAAACTGTTTTTT
CDR3 protein: CASSVAGTGYEKLFF

V gene: TRBV28
clone size: many
J gene: TRBJ2-6
D gene: .
CDR3 DNA: TGTGCCAGCAGTTTATTTAGGACCGACCACGTCCTGACTTTC
CDR3 protein: CASSLFRTDHVLTF

V gene: TRBV5-1
clone size: .
J gene: TRBJ2-1
D gene: TRBD2
CDR3 DNA: TGCGCCAGCAGCTTGGCCCCCCTAGCGGGAGGATCCTACAATGAGCAGTTCTTC
CDR3 protein: CASSLAPLAGGSYNEQFF

V gene: TRBV6-5
clone size: many
J gene: TRBJ2-2
D gene: .
CDR3 DNA: TGTGCCAGCAGGGAGGGGAACACCGGGGAGCTGTTTTTT
CDR3 protein: CASREGNTGELFF

V gene: TRBV7-2
clone size: many
J gene: TRBJ2-5
D gene: .
CDR3 DNA: TGTGCCAGCAGCTCTGGGACGCAGGCTATAGAGACCCAGTACTTC
CDR3 protein: CASSSGTQAIETQYF

V gene: TRBV7-2
clone size: few
J gene: TRBJ2-2
D gene: .
CDR3 DNA: TGTGCCAGCAGCTCGCCGCCCGGGGAGCTGTTTTTT
CDR3 protein: CASSSPPGELFF

V gene: TRBV20-1
clone size: .
J gene: TRBJ2-2
D gene: .
CDR3 DNA: TGCAGTGCTAGCGGGAGCTGGACCGGGGAGCTGTTTTTT
CDR3 protein: CSASGSWTGELFF

V gene: TRBV19
clone size: .
J gene: TRBJ2-1
D gene: .
CDR3 DNA: TGTGCCAGTAGAAATACAGGGTACAATGAGCAGTTCTTC
CDR3 protein: CASRNTGYNEQFF

V gene: TRBV5-1
clone size: many
J gene: TRBJ2-2
D gene: TRBD2
CDR3 DNA: TGCGCCAGCAGCCTGGGACTAGCGGGGACAATGAACACCGGGGAGCTGTTTTTT
CDR3 protein: CASSLGLAGTMNTGELFF

V gene: TRBV6-2/TRBV6-3
clone size: .
J gene: TRBJ2-1
D gene: .
CDR3 DNA: TGTGCCAGCAGTTACCCTCAGGGGCCCCATGAGCAGTTCTTC
CDR3 protein: CASSYPQGPHEQFF

V gene: TRBV29-1
clone size: .
J gene: TRBJ2-7
D gene: .
CDR3 DNA: TGCAGCGCCGGGGAGGACGCCTACGAGCAGTACTTC
CDR3 protein: CSAGEDAYEQYF

V gene: TRBV12-3/TRBV12-4
clone size: .
J gene: TRBJ2-7
D gene: .
CDR3 DNA: TGTGCCAGCAGAACACGAGGCCCGGGGGCCCACGAGCAGTACTTC
CDR3 protein: CASRTRGPGAHEQYF

V gene: TRBV28
clone size: .
J gene: TRBJ1-1
D gene: .
CDR3 DNA: TGTGCCAGTGGGTTGAGATGGAACACTGAAGCTTTCTTT
CDR3 protein: CASGLRWNTEAFF

V gene: TRBV28
clone size: few
J gene: TRBJ1-1
D gene: .
CDR3 DNA: TGTGCCAGCAGTTCACAGGTGAACACTGAAGCTTTCTTT
CDR3 protein: CASSSQVNTEAFF

V gene: TRBV5-1
clone size: large
J gene: TRBJ2-1
D gene: .
CDR3 DNA: TGCGCCAGCAGTTATCCCCAGGAGGGCCTAGATTCTGAGCAGTTCTTC
CDR3 protein: CASSYPQEGLDSEQFF

V gene: TRBV7-2
clone size: few
J gene: TRBJ2-7
D gene: TRBD2
CDR3 DNA: TGTGCCAGCAGCTTTAGGACTAGCGGGTTGGGCTACGAGCAGTACTTC
CDR3 protein: CASSFRTSGLGYEQYF

V gene: TRBV7-2
clone size: many
J gene: TRBJ2-1
D gene: .
CDR3 DNA: TGTGCCAGCAGCTTAGCGGGGGCCCATTTAACGGATGAGCAGTTCTTC
CDR3 protein: CASSLAGAHLTDEQFF

V gene: TRBV6-6
clone size: .
J gene: TRBJ2-7
D gene: .
CDR3 DNA: TGTGCCAGCAGCCCCGGCAGGGCCTACGAGCAGTACTTC
CDR3 protein: CASSPGRAYEQYF

V gene: TRBV5-1
clone size: few
J gene: TRBJ2-7
D gene: .
CDR3 DNA: TGCGCCAGCAGCTTGGCGGCAGGGCGGGACGAGCAGTACTTC
CDR3 protein: CASSLAAGRDEQYF

V gene: TRBV6-2/TRBV6-3
clone size: many
J gene: TRBJ2-3
D gene: .
CDR3 DNA: TGTGCCAGCAGATCGTGGGATACGCAGTATTTT
CDR3 protein: CASRSWDTQYF

V gene: TRBV28
clone size: many
J gene: TRBJ2-3
D gene: .
CDR3 DNA: TGTGCCAGCAGGAACAGAGATACGCAGTATTTT
CDR3 protein: CASRNRDTQYF

V gene: TRBV10-2
clone size: .
J gene: TRBJ2-7
D gene: .
CDR3 DNA: TGCGCCAGCAGTGAGATTTCTTACGAGCAGTACTTC
CDR3 protein: CASSEISYEQYF

V gene: TRBV7-2
clone size: few
J gene: TRBJ2-5
D gene: .
CDR3 DNA: TGTGCCAGCAGCTTGATGGAAGAGACCCAGTACTTC
CDR3 protein: CASSLMEETQYF

V gene: TRBV20-1
clone size: .
J gene: TRBJ2-3
D gene: .
CDR3 DNA: TGCAGTGCCAACCCTGTCCGGGGGACCACAGATACGCAGTATTTT
CDR3 protein: CSANPVRGTTDTQYF

V gene: TRBV11-3
clone size: many
J gene: TRBJ2-1
D gene: .
CDR3 DNA: TGTGCCAGCAGCCCCGGGGAGCGCGATGAGCAGTTCTTC
CDR3 protein: CASSPGERDEQFF

V gene: TRBV11-2
clone size: many
J gene: TRBJ2-3
D gene: .
CDR3 DNA: TGTGCCAGCAGCCGGAGACTGGGGCGGAGCACAGATACGCAGTATTTT
CDR3 protein: CASSRRLGRSTDTQYF

V gene: TRBV20-1
clone size: .
J gene: TRBJ2-7
D gene: TRBD2
CDR3 DNA: TGCAGGGGGTCCGACGGGACTAGCCTCCACGAGCAGTACTTC
CDR3 protein: CRGSDGTSLHEQYF

V gene: TRBV20-1
clone size: many
J gene: TRBJ2-6
D gene: TRBD2
CDR3 DNA: TGCAGTGCCAGGTCCCGGCGGGAGGGCGACTCTGGGGCCAACGTCCTGACTTTC
CDR3 protein: CSARSRREGDSGANVLTF

V gene: TRBV7-2
clone size: many
J gene: TRBJ2-4
D gene: TRBD1
CDR3 DNA: TGTGCCAGCAGCACCCACAGGGGGGACATTCAGTACTTC
CDR3 protein: CASSTHRGDIQYF